A single sample gave rise to the 15 T cell receptor beta chains below, sequenced in a study of blood T cell repertoires in COVID-19. Produced via immunoSEQ multiplex PCR; TCRdb's table is partial and in-frame only. The table has more than 85,000 clones, 92% seen once. Sequenced sample: peripheral blood. Every receptor here comes from a woman aged 50 to 60 with COVID-19, enrolled during active disease.

CDR3 sequence: CASSLGGGTYNEQFF. CDR3 DNA sequence: TGTGCCAGCAGCCTCGGCGGGGGGACGTACAATGAGCAGTTCTTC. This chain joins TRBV3-1 (or the pseudogene TRBV3-2) and TRBJ2-1; 8 positions agree with TRBD2. The germline V gene encodes CDR1 LGHDT and CDR2 YNNKEL (reference sequence). This CDR3 spans 15 amino acids. The trim removed 4 bases at V and 4 bases at J, leaving 6 bases unmatched.

A single count supports this clone. The rearrangement links TRBV27 to TRBJ1-2, with D perhaps matching TRBD1 (5 bases). The CDR3 sequence is 13 residues long. V lost 4 bases and J lost 4, with 10 bases in between. The V gene's germline CDR1 is MNHEY and CDR2 SMNVEV (reference sequence). CDR3 protein: CASSSTGTYGYTF. The CDR3 DNA is TGTGCCAGCAGTTCCACAGGCACCTATGGCTACACCTTC.

The J gene is TRBJ1-1, the V gene TRBV7-2; 7 bases map to TRBD1. Trimming at V came to 7 bases and at J to 3 bases, leaving 8 bases not matched to a gene. The CDR3 extends over 14 amino acids. Germline CDR1 SGHTA, CDR2 FQGNSA. CDR3 nucleotides: TGTGCCAGCACCGACACAGGGGCGGACACTGAAGCTTTCTTT. This codes for CASTDTGADTEAFF.

The chain recombines TRBV3-1 (or the pseudogene TRBV3-2) with TRBJ1-2, with D uncertain. This CDR3 is 13 amino acids long. Germline-derived CDR1 and CDR2 are LGHDT and YNNKEL (reference sequence). The germline V and J ends were trimmed by 7 bases and 2 bases, with 11 bases remaining between them. The CDR3 nucleotides are TGTGCCAGCACCCCGGAGGAGAACTATGGCTACACCTTC. It is translated as CASTPEENYGYTF.

The chain couples TRBV3-1 (or the pseudogene TRBV3-2) to TRBJ2-3; maybe TRBD1 (6 bases). V lost 5 bases and J 4 bases, leaving 19 bases between the germline ends. Germline CDR1 LGHDT, CDR2 YNNKEL (reference sequence). This CDR3 has 16 amino acids. The CDR3 loop is CASSFRDNYPADTQYF. DNA for the CDR3: TGTGCCAGCAGCTTCCGGGACAACTACCCCGCAGATACGCAGTATTTT.

The genes are TRBV18 and TRBJ1-1; 9 bases match TRBD1. The CDR3 runs to 15 residues. J was trimmed by 1 base and V by 6 bases; bases with no gene match: 6. Germline loops: CDR1 KGHSH, CDR2 LQKENI. This chain's CDR3 is CASSLDRGTNTEAFF. For the CDR3, the DNA is TGTGCCAGCTCCCTAGACAGGGGGACGAACACTGAAGCTTTCTTT. Variable domain in full (rest from reference TRBV18 and TRBJ1-1): NAGVMQNPRHLVRRRGQEARLRCSPMKGHSHVYWYRQLPEEGLKFMVYLQKENIIDESGMPKERFSAEFPKEGPSILRIQQVVRGDSAAYFCASSLDRGTNTEAFFGQGTRLTVV.

This chain joins TRBV19 and TRBJ2-5, with 7 bases fitting TRBD1. V lost 5 bases and J lost 3; bases outside the gene matches: 9. The germline V gene encodes CDR1 LNHDA and CDR2 SQIVND (reference sequence). The CDR3 contains 15 residues. The CDR3 DNA is TGTGCCAGTAGTTCCGGACCCGGGACAGAAGAGACCCAGTACTTC. Protein sequence: CASSSGPGTEETQYF. The full variable domain, rest sourced from reference TRBV19 and TRBJ2-5, is DGGITQSPKYLFRKEGQNVTLSCEQNLNHDAMYWYRQDPGQGLRLIYYSQIVNDFQKGDIAEGYSVSREKKESFPLTVTSAQKNPTAFYLCASSSGPGTEETQYFGPGTRLLVL.

V and J are TRBV27 and TRBJ1-6; D perhaps matches TRBD1 (6 bases). The CDR3 loop spans 16 amino acids. V was clipped by 1 base and J by 3 bases, with 10 bases between them. Germline CDR1 reads MNHEY; CDR2 reads SMNVEV (reference sequence). The CDR3 bases are TGTGCCAGCAGTTTATACAGGGCCCTCTATAATTCACCCCTCCACTTT. Translating it yields CASSLYRALYNSPLHF.

This clone has only one observation. The CDR3 DNA is TGTGCCAGCAGTTTAGAGAGGGGGCGTCAGACTGAAGCTTTCTTT. Amino acids: CASSLERGRQTEAFF. The chain couples TRBV28 to TRBJ1-1; 7 nucleotides agree with TRBD1. J gave up 5 bases and V 2 bases, and 8 bases lay outside the gene matches. From germline, CDR1 is MDHEN and CDR2 SYDVKM. This CDR3 region has 15 residues. Full variable domain (rest looked up from reference TRBV28 and TRBJ1-1): DVKVTQSSRYLVKRTGEKVFLECVQDMDHENMFWYRQDPGLGLRLIYFSYDVKMKEKGDIPEGYSVSREKKERFSLILESASTNQTSMYLCASSLERGRQTEAFFGQGTRLTVV.

The chain couples TRBV10-3 to TRBJ2-3; TRBD1 agrees at 12 bases. This CDR3 comprises 13 residues. Trimming cost V 11 bases and J 6 bases; bases outside gene matches: 6. CDR1 is ENHRY, CDR2 SYGVKD, per germline. The CDR3 protein is CASRDRGRDTQYF. In nucleotides, the CDR3 is TGTGCCTCTCGGGACAGGGGGCGGGATACGCAGTATTTT.

The chain links TRBV28 to TRBJ1-5; 11 bases map to TRBD1. The CDR3 is made up of 13 amino acids. CDR1 and CDR2 from the germline V gene are MDHEN and SYDVKM. J was trimmed by 6 bases and V by 8 bases; bases with no gene match: 3. The CDR3 sequence is CASGTGGFQPQHF. The DNA for the CDR3 is TGTGCCAGCGGGACAGGGGGTTTTCAGCCCCAGCATTTT. Combining the CDR3 with reference TRBV28 and TRBJ1-5 gives the whole variable domain DVKVTQSSRYLVKRTGEKVFLECVQDMDHENMFWYRQDPGLGLRLIYFSYDVKMKEKGDIPEGYSVSREKKERFSLILESASTNQTSMYLCASGTGGFQPQHFGDGTRLSIL.

V gene TRBV10-1 combines with J gene TRBJ1-1; D unclear. Germline V lookup: CDR1 WNHNN, CDR2 SYGVQD (reference sequence). The length of the CDR3 is 12 residues. Trimming cost V 5 bases and J 7 bases, with 11 bases left between them. The DNA of the CDR3 is TGCGCCAGCAGTCCTGACGGACTTGAAGCTTTCTTT. Its protein is CASSPDGLEAFF.

The chain has TRBV19 and TRBJ1-5; D not resolved. This CDR3 contains 14 residues. Germline V gene data show CDR1 as LNHDA and CDR2 as SQIVND (reference sequence). V shed 7 bases and J shed 5 bases, with 15 bases lying between them. Here the CDR3 DNA reads TGTGCCAGTACCCCGACGGAGTTAGATCAGCCCCAGCATTTT. It is translated as CASTPTELDQPQHF.

The chain couples TRBV11-3 to TRBJ1-1, with 12 bases matching TRBD1. Germline V gene data show CDR1 as SGHNT and CDR2 as YENEEA. The CDR3 is made up of 16 amino acids. V shed 5 bases, J shed 4 bases, and the junction held 8 bases outside the gene matches. This CDR3 is CASSARDRGRLTEAFF. The DNA for the CDR3 is TGTGCCAGCAGCGCCCGGGACAGGGGGCGTCTCACTGAAGCTTTCTTT.

The chain joins TRBV2 to TRBJ1-1; D not resolved. The CDR3 sequence is 15 residues long. Per germline, CDR1 SNHLY and CDR2 FYNNEI. With 4 bases removed from V and 2 bases from J, the gap between germline ends came to 14 bases. The CDR3 here is CASSARRLSNTEAFF. CDR3 nucleotide sequence: TGTGCCAGCAGTGCTCGGCGGCTCTCAAACACTGAAGCTTTCTTT.